This T cell receptor beta chain comes out of a study of regulatory T cells in long-lasting Graves disease. Findings and limits, study-wide: New patients shared some 980 public clonotypes, and persistent patients shared more, with 2,741. Persistent Graves' cases showed lower TCR diversity than newly diagnosed cases.

Stated time point: persistent/refractory GD, antithyroid drugs over 5 years with positive TRAb. RNA from PBMCs was the source of the TCR library. Into tubes containing EDTA, about 9.6 milliliters of peripheral blood were drawn. The table lists this clonotype with a few counts. As yet, its antigen is unknown. Construction of TCR beta libraries relied on iRepertoire HTBI primers and on Arm-PCR targeting CDR3 regions. TCRdb processed the multiplex PCR reads anew with MiXCR; each CDR3 protein has one entry. The table lists 500,000 to 800,000 distinct CDR3 sequences, about 32% of them singletons. This clonotype originated in a female donor with Graves disease. The specimen was peripheral blood mononuclear cells (PBMCs), collected when the disease was refractory, from a patient treated with antithyroid drugs.

CDR3 in DNA: TGTGCCAGCAGGCACGACAGGGGGCTCACCGGGGAGCTGTTTTTT. Translating gives CASRHDRGLTGELFF. This chain joins TRBV7-9 and TRBJ2-2, with 10 bases lining up with TRBD1. This CDR3 is 15 amino acids long. The junction had 5 bases not matched to a gene; V was cut back by 6 bases and J by 4 bases. Germline V CDR1 and CDR2: SEHNR, FQNEAQ (reference sequence).